The T cell receptor (beta chain) under discussion was sequenced for a study of siplizumab effects on memory and regulatory T cells. Study-wide results and limits: Memory T cells appeared less diverse than naive cells, which seemed to contribute substantially to alloresponse.

Comment on this clone: Its matching antigen is unknown.

The repertoire was sequenced with immunoSEQ multiplex PCR; TCRdb's copy has only in-frame clones and lacks some. Here the sample spans around 100,000 clones, about 95% being singletons. V gave up 2 bases and J gave up 6 bases, with 13 bases separating them. The CDR3 length is 14 residues. CDR1 KGHSH and CDR2 LQKENI come from the germline V gene. This sequence was found in a human donor in good health. The sequencing input was non-Treg CD4+ T cells sorted from blood. The gene calls are TRBV18 and TRBJ1-2; no reliable D call. The CDR3 sequence: CASSPIQTDHGYTF. The CDR3 nucleotides are TGTGCCAGCTCACCAATACAAACAGACCATGGCTACACCTTC.